The clone carrying this TCR beta chain has at least ten counts. A sample-barcoded 5' primer and a J-beta primer mix were used in a second PCR of about 6 to 11 cycles. Using its own MiXCR run on the 5' RACE reads, TCRdb lists one record per CDR3 protein. The sample lists 800,000 to 950,000 distinct CDR3 sequences, about 29% occurring once. The CDR3 has 13 residues. CDR1 is MGHDK and CDR2 is SYGVNS in the germline V gene. Trimming pared 2 bases from V and 2 bases from J, leaving 6 bases between. This sample is part of a study of blood T cells in healthy people across ages. Study as a whole: About one barcoded TCR beta cDNA was captured per two T cells.

The same sample was also used in a study of T cells of mothers and their children. Turning to that study: In the second PCR, M1S primer introduced barcodes and 2-4 random bases.

This chain connects TRBV25-1 to TRBJ1-2; D gene ambiguous. The sequence derives from a woman aged 40 to 49 in good health. The sequenced material came from blood. CDR3 nucleotide sequence: TGTGCCAGCAGTGAAGCAGGCAACTATGGCTACACCTTC. This translates into CASSEAGNYGYTF.